The 22 T cell receptor beta chains reported below all come from one sample, sequenced in a study of chemoradiotherapy in HPV16-positive cancers (dated by TCRdb to 2021 to 2024). Library prep was done by the immunoSEQ multiplex PCR assay. TCRdb limited this immuneACCESS table to in-frame rearrangements with V and J called. A share of clones is missing; checked studies link under half to unresolved V genes, and the rest is unexplained. The sample table lists about 53,000 clones, more than 90% of them with a count of one. The biggest ten clones account for less than 3.5% of the sample. Sequencing was performed on blood, taken from a patient who underwent chemoradiotherapy. Source of these receptors: a human donor with HPV-associated anogenital cancer.

The chain recombines TRBV11-2 with TRBJ2-2; 9 bases are a match to TRBD1. This CDR3 spans 17 amino acids. V lost 1 base to trimming and J lost 5 bases; unmatched junction nucleotides: 8. The germline gives CDR1 SGHAT, CDR2 FQNNGV. The DNA for the CDR3 is TGTGCCAGCAGCTTAGGCAACTCCGGGACAGGGACCGGGGAGCTGTTTTTT. It yields the protein CASSLGNSGTGTGELFF.

This chain uses TRBV5-6 with TRBJ1-1, with 9 bases matching TRBD1. The CDR3 consists of 16 residues. The V and J ends lost 4 bases and 0 bases, in that order; junction bases with no gene match: 7. Germline loops: CDR1 SGHDT, CDR2 YYEEEE. CDR3 nucleotide sequence: TGTGCCAGCAGCCGAGGACAGGGGCTACTGAACACTGAAGCTTTCTTT. It translates to CASSRGQGLLNTEAFF.

This clone was counted between two and nine times. Written as DNA, the CDR3 is TGTGCCAGCAGCCCCGGGACAGGGAGCTCTGGAAACACCATATATTTT. This encodes CASSPGTGSSGNTIYF. V gene TRBV9 combines with J gene TRBJ1-3, with TRBD1 matching over 9 bases. The CDR3 runs 16 residues. Trimming removed 4 bases from V and 0 bases from J; junction bases left unmatched: 5. The V gene's germline CDR1 is SGDLS and CDR2 YYNGEE.

The V call is TRBV6-5, the J call TRBJ1-2; D call uncertain. V was shortened by 1 base and J by 8 bases, with 14 bases between the two germline ends. The CDR3 sequence is 14 residues long. Germline V gene lookup returns CDR1 MNHEY and CDR2 SVGAGI. DNA of the CDR3: TGTGCCAGCAGTTACTTCCGCGGTGGCCGCGGCTACACCTTC. This gives the protein CASSYFRGGRGYTF.

The rearrangement links TRBV4-3 to TRBJ1-3; D unresolved. V dropped 0 bases and J dropped 5 bases, with 20 bases sitting between them. Germline loops: CDR1 LGHNA, CDR2 YSLEER. The CDR3 has 18 residues. The CDR3 reads CASSQDHKSGEMRNTIYF. The CDR3 coding sequence is TGCGCCAGCAGCCAAGACCATAAGTCCGGGGAGATGAGAAACACCATATATTTT.

The rearrangement uses TRBV27 and TRBJ2-2; TRBD2 agrees at 7 bases. This CDR3 comprises 14 residues. Germline V gene sequence: CDR1 MNHEY, CDR2 SMNVEV (reference sequence). After removal of 8 bases from V and 4 bases from J, the junction contained 7 bases not matched to a gene. The CDR3 here is CASGGEGRTGELFF. The CDR3, as DNA: TGTGCCAGCGGGGGGGAGGGGCGCACCGGGGAGCTGTTTTTT.

The V and J genes are TRBV7-9 and TRBJ2-7; the D gene is possibly TRBD1 (5 bases). The CDR3 runs to 14 residues. V gave up 0 bases and J gave up 2 bases, with 8 bases separating them. The V gene's germline CDR1 is SEHNR and CDR2 FQNEAQ (reference sequence). The CDR3 is CASSLALGPYEQYF. CDR3 bases: TGTGCCAGCAGCTTAGCGCTGGGGCCCTACGAGCAGTACTTC. The entire variable domain, with the rest obtained from reference TRBV7-9 and TRBJ2-7, is as follows: DTGVSQNPRHKITKRGQNVTFRCDPISEHNRLYWYRQTLGQGPEFLTYFQNEAQLEKSRLLSDRFSAERPKGSFSTLEIQRTEQGDSAMYLCASSLALGPYEQYFGPGTRLTVT.

The chain couples TRBV10-3 to TRBJ1-1; D uncertain. The CDR3 contains 13 residues. Germline-derived CDR1 and CDR2 are ENHRY and SYGVKD. V gave up 4 bases and J gave up 4 bases, with 10 bases separating them. DNA for the CDR3: TGTGCCATCAGTGCCGACGAGGGCACTGAAGCTTTCTTT. Translation gives CAISADEGTEAFF.

The genes are TRBV6-1 and TRBJ1-2; the D gene is possibly TRBD1 (5 bases). V lost 7 bases and J 2 bases, leaving 17 bases between the germline ends. Germline-derived CDR1 and CDR2 are MNHNS and SASEGT. CDR3 size: 15 residues. The CDR3 coding sequence is TGTGCCAGCATTCCCGGGACGCCAAAAAACTATGGCTACACCTTC. Protein sequence: CASIPGTPKNYGYTF.

The chain uses TRBV14 and TRBJ2-2; D possibly corresponds to TRBD2 (5 bases). The germline V gene has CDR1 SGHDN and CDR2 FVKESK. CDR3 length: 13 amino acids. The ends were cut back, 0 bases at V and 7 bases at J, with 6 bases in the middle. CDR3 in amino acids: CASSQDGSGELFF. In DNA form, the CDR3 reads TGTGCCAGCAGCCAAGATGGGAGCGGGGAGCTGTTTTTT.

The chain combines TRBV9 with TRBJ1-1; 8 bases align to TRBD1. The CDR3 runs 13 residues. The germline V gene has CDR1 SGDLS and CDR2 YYNGEE. V shed 3 bases and J 4 bases; nucleotides not matched to a gene: 2. CDR3: CASSGQGFTEAFF. The CDR3 nucleotides read TGTGCCAGCAGCGGACAGGGGTTCACTGAAGCTTTCTTT.

This chain uses TRBV7-9 with TRBJ2-2, with a tentative D call TRBD2 (6 bases). The CDR3 spans 14 residues. Germline values: CDR1 SEHNR, CDR2 FQNEAQ (reference sequence). V lost 5 bases to trimming and J lost 4 bases, with 11 bases between them. CDR3: CASSLGGSTGELFF. DNA of the CDR3: TGTGCCAGCAGCCTCGGGGGATCCACCGGGGAGCTGTTTTTT.

Only one count was recorded for this clone. V and J are TRBV11-2 and TRBJ1-1; no definite D call. V dropped 5 bases and J dropped 0 bases, with 7 bases sitting between them. This CDR3 has 13 residues. Germline CDR1 and CDR2: SGHAT and FQNNGV. For the CDR3, the DNA is TGTGCCAGCAGCACACTTATGAACACTGAAGCTTTCTTT. Amino acids: CASSTLMNTEAFF.

This chain links TRBV4-3 with TRBJ2-3; D is undetermined. This CDR3 spans 13 amino acids. V was shortened by 0 bases and J by 4 bases, with 5 bases between the two germline ends. Germline V gives CDR1 LGHNA, CDR2 YSLEER. In DNA form, the CDR3 reads TGCGCCAGCAGCCAAGACACCCCAGATACGCAGTATTTT. Its protein is CASSQDTPDTQYF.

The chain recombines TRBV5-1 with TRBJ2-5; a possible D gene is TRBD2 (6 bases). V lost 1 base and J lost 5, with 15 bases in between. This CDR3 spans 15 amino acids. Germline lookup yields CDR1 SGHRS and CDR2 YFSETQ. The chain's CDR3 is CASSLQDPREETQYF. Written as DNA, the CDR3 is TGCGCCAGCAGCTTGCAGGACCCCCGGGAGGAGACCCAGTACTTC. Based on the CDR3 plus reference TRBV5-1 and TRBJ2-5, the full variable domain is KAGVTQTPRYLIKTRGQQVTLSCSPISGHRSVSWYQQTPGQGLQFLFEYFSETQRNKGNFPGRFSGRQFSNSRSEMNVSTLELGDSALYLCASSLQDPREETQYFGPGTRLLVL.

J is TRBJ2-7 and V is TRBV5-4; 11 bases match TRBD1. V shed 5 bases and J 5 bases; nucleotides not matched to a gene: 15. The CDR3 loop spans 17 amino acids. Germline-derived CDR1 and CDR2 are SGHNT and YYREEE (reference sequence). The CDR3 DNA follows: TGTGCCAGCAGAGAGACCCTTAGGGACAGGGGGAGAGACGAGCAGTACTTC. Translating gives CASRETLRDRGRDEQYF.

This rearrangement joins TRBV28 to TRBJ1-1; D remains ambiguous. Germline CDR1 is MDHEN and CDR2 is SYDVKM. Trimming left V 6 bases short and J 1 base short, with 12 bases between. CDR3 length equals 14 residues. CDR3 nucleotides: TGTGCCAGCAGGTTAGGTTCCCCGAACACTGAAGCTTTCTTT. It translates to CASRLGSPNTEAFF.

CDR3 sequence: CASSGLTGAGPYEQYF. For the CDR3, the DNA is TGTGCCAGCAGCGGACTCACAGGGGCCGGACCCTACGAGCAGTACTTC. The J gene is TRBJ2-7, the V gene TRBV5-4; 7 positions agree with TRBD1. This CDR3 has 16 residues. Looked up from germline, CDR1 is SGHNT and CDR2 is YYREEE (reference sequence). V trimming: 4 bases; J trimming: 2 bases; junction bases outside the gene matches: 12.

V is TRBV6-5 and J is TRBJ1-4, with D maybe TRBD1 (5 bases). Trimming took off 0 bases at V and 10 bases at J, with 12 bases between the two ends. The CDR3 is made up of 14 amino acids. Germline assignment: CDR1 MNHEY and CDR2 SVGAGI. CDR3 nucleotide sequence: TGTGCCAGCAGTTACTCGCAGCAGGGACGAAAACTGTTTTTT. Translation gives CASSYSQQGRKLFF.

This sequence joins TRBV7-9 and TRBJ1-2; unclear D gene. CDR1 and CDR2 from the germline V gene are SEHNR and FQNEAQ (reference sequence). Between the trimmed V and J ends, which lost 5 bases and 2 bases, there was a span of 9 bases. This CDR3 comprises 13 residues. CDR3 region: CASSLGENYGYTF. The CDR3 DNA is TGTGCCAGCAGCCTCGGGGAGAACTATGGCTACACCTTC.

CDR3 in DNA: TGTGCCAGCAGTGAAGCGCGCAGAGCAGGGGGGACAGATACGCAGTATTTT. It is translated as CASSEARRAGGTDTQYF. The gene calls are TRBV6-1 and TRBJ2-3; a possible D gene is TRBD1 (7 bases). This CDR3 spans 17 amino acids. The V end was cut by 0 bases, the J end by 3 bases, with 16 bases between. Looked up from germline, CDR1 is MNHNS and CDR2 is SASEGT.

The V call is TRBV28, the J call TRBJ1-4, with D uncertain. CDR3 length: 14 residues. Looked up from germline, CDR1 is MDHEN and CDR2 is SYDVKM. The V and J ends lost 4 bases and 0 bases respectively, with 6 bases between them. CDR3 amino acids: CASSSGTTNEKLFF. For the CDR3, the DNA is TGTGCCAGCAGTTCCGGAACAACTAATGAAAAACTGTTTTTT.